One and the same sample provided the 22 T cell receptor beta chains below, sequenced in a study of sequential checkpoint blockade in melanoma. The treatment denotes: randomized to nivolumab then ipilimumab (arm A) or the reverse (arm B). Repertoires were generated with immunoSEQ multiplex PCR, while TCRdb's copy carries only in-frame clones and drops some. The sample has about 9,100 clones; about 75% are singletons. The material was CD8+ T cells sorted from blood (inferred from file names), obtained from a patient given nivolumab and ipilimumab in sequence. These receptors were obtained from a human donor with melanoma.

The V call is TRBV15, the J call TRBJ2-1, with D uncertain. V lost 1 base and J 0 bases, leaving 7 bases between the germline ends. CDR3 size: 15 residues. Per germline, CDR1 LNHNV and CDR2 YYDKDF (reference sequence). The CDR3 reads CATSRGGSSYNEQFF. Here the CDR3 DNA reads TGTGCCACCAGCAGAGGAGGTAGCTCCTACAATGAGCAGTTCTTC.

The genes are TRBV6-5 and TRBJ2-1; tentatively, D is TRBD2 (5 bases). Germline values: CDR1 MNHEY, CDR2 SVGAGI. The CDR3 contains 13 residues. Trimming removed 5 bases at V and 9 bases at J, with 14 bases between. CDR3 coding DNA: TGTGCCAGCAGTCGCCCCTTCGGAGGTGAGCAGTTCTTC. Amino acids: CASSRPFGGEQFF.

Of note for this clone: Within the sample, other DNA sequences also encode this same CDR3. Written as DNA, the CDR3 is TGTGCCAGCAGCTCAGCGGGAGGGGGGGAGACCCAGTACTTC. This encodes CASSSAGGGETQYF. This chain links TRBV7-2 with TRBJ2-5; TRBD2 aligns across 10 bases. The CDR3 loop spans 14 amino acids. With V trimmed by 4 bases and J by 5 bases, 4 bases remained unmatched. The germline gives CDR1 SGHTA, CDR2 FQGNSA.

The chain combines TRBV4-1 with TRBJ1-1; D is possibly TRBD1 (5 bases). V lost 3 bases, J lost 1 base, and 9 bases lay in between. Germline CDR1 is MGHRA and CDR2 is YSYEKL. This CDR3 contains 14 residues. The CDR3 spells CASSQAGQNTEAFF. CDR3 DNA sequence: TGCGCCAGCAGCCAGGCAGGACAGAACACTGAAGCTTTCTTT.

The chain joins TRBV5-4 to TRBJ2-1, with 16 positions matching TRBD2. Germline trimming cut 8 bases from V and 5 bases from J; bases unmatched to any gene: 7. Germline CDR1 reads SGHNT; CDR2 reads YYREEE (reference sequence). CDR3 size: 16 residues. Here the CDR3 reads CARGLAGGPKDNEQFF. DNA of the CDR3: TGTGCCAGGGGACTAGCGGGAGGGCCTAAGGACAATGAGCAGTTCTTC.

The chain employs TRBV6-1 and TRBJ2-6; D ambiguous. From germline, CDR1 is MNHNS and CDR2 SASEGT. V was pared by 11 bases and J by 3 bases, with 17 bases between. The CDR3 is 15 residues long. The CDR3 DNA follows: TGTGCCTCCCTATCCTCGGGTGATGGGGCCAACGTCCTGACTTTC. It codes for CASLSSGDGANVLTF.

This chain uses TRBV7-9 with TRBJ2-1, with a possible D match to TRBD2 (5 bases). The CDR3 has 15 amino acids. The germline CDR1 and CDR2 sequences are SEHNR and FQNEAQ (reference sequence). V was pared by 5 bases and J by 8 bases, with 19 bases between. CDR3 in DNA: TGTGCCAGCAGCCCAGCGAGGGTGGTTCTGGATGAGCAGTTCTTC. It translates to CASSPARVVLDEQFF.

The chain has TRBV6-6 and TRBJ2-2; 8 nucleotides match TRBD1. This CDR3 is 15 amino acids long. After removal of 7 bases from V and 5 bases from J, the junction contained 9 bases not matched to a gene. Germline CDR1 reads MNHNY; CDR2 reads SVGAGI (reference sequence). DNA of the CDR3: TGTGCCAGCACCCCCCCGGGACAGGTTACCGGGGAGCTGTTTTTT. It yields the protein CASTPPGQVTGELFF.

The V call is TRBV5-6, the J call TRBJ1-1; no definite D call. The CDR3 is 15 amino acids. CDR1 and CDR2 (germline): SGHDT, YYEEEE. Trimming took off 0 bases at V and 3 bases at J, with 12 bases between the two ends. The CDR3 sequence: CASSLEEGFYTEAFF. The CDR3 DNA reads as TGTGCCAGCAGCTTGGAGGAGGGTTTCTACACTGAAGCTTTCTTT.

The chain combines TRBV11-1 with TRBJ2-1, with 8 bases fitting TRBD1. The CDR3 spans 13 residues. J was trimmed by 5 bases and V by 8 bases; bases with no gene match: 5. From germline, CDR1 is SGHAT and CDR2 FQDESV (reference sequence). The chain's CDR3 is CASGRTGHNEQFF. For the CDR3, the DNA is TGTGCCAGCGGACGGACAGGGCACAATGAGCAGTTCTTC.

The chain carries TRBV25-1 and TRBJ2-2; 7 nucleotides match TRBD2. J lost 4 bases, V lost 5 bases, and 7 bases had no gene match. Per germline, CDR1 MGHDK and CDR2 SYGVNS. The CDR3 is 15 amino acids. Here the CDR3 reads CASSQWGEGTGELFF. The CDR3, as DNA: TGTGCCAGCAGTCAGTGGGGGGAGGGCACCGGGGAGCTGTTTTTT.

The CDR3 reads CASSIDRGPSYEQYF. The CDR3 coding sequence is TGTGCCAGTAGTATCGACAGGGGGCCCTCCTACGAGCAGTACTTC. The chain carries TRBV19 and TRBJ2-7; 10 bases match TRBD1. The germline V gene encodes CDR1 LNHDA and CDR2 SQIVND (reference sequence). V was clipped by 3 bases and J by 0 bases; unmatched bases: 2. The CDR3 runs to 15 residues. Together with reference TRBV19 and TRBJ2-7, the CDR3 gives the full variable domain: DGGITQSPKYLFRKEGQNVTLSCEQNLNHDAMYWYRQDPGQGLRLIYYSQIVNDFQKGDIAEGYSVSREKKESFPLTVTSAQKNPTAFYLCASSIDRGPSYEQYFGPGTRLTVT.

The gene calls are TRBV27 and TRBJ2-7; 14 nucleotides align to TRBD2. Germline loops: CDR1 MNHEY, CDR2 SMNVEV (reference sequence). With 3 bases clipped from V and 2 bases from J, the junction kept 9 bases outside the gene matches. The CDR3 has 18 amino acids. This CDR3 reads CASSLTGTSGSSPYEQYF. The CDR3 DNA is TGTGCCAGCAGTTTGACAGGGACTAGCGGGAGCTCTCCCTACGAGCAGTACTTC.

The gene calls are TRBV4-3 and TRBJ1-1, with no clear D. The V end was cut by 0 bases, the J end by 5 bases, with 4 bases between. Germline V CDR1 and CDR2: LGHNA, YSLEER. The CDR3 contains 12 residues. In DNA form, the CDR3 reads TGCGCCAGCAGCCAAGACGGGACTGAAGCTTTCTTT. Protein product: CASSQDGTEAFF.

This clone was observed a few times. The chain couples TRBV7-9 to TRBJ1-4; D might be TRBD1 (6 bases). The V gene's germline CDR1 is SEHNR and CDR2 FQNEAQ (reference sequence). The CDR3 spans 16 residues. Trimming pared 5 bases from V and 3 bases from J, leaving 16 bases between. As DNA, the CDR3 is TGTGCCAGCAGCCGAGCCCTCAGGGGAGCTAATGAAAAACTGTTTTTT. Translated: CASSRALRGANEKLFF. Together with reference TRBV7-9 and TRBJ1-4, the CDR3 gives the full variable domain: DTGVSQNPRHKITKRGQNVTFRCDPISEHNRLYWYRQTLGQGPEFLTYFQNEAQLEKSRLLSDRFSAERPKGSFSTLEIQRTEQGDSAMYLCASSRALRGANEKLFFGSGTQLSVL.

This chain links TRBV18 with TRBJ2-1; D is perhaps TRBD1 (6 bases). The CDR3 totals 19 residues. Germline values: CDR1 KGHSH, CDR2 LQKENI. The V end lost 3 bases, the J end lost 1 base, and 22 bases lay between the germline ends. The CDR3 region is CASSPSGGSYNPSYNEQFF. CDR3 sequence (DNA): TGTGCCAGCTCACCTAGTGGGGGCAGCTATAACCCATCCTACAATGAGCAGTTCTTC.

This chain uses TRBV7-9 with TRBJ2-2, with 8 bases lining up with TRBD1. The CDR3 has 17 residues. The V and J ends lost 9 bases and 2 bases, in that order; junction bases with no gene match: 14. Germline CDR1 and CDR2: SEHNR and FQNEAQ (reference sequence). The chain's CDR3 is CARDSETGDLNTGELFF. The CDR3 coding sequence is TGTGCCAGAGATTCCGAGACAGGGGACCTTAACACCGGGGAGCTGTTTTTT. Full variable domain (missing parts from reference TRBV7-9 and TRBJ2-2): DTGVSQNPRHKITKRGQNVTFRCDPISEHNRLYWYRQTLGQGPEFLTYFQNEAQLEKSRLLSDRFSAERPKGSFSTLEIQRTEQGDSAMYLCARDSETGDLNTGELFFGEGSRLTVL.

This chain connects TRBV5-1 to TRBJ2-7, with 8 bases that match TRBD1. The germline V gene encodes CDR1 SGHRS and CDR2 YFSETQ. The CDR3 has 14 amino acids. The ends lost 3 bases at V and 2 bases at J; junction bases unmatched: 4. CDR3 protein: CASSYRQGPYEQYF. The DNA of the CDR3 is TGCGCCAGCAGCTACCGACAGGGGCCCTACGAGCAGTACTTC.

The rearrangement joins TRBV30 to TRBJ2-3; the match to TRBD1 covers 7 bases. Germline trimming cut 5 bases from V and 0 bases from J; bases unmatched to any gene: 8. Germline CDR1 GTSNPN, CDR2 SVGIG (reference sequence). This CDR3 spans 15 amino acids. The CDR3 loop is CAWEPGTDSTDTQYF. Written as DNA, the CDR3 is TGTGCCTGGGAACCCGGGACAGATAGCACAGATACGCAGTATTTT.

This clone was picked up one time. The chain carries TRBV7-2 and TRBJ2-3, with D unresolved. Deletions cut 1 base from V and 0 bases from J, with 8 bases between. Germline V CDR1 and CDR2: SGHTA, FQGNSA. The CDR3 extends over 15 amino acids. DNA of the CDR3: TGTGCCAGCAGCTTAGATGGCTTTAGCACAGATACGCAGTATTTT. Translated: CASSLDGFSTDTQYF.

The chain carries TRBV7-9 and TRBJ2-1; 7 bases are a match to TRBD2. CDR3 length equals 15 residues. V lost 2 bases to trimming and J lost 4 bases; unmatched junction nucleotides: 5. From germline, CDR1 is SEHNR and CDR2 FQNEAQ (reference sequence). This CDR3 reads CASSLLAEGYNEQFF. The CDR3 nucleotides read TGTGCCAGCAGCTTACTAGCGGAGGGGTACAATGAGCAGTTCTTC.

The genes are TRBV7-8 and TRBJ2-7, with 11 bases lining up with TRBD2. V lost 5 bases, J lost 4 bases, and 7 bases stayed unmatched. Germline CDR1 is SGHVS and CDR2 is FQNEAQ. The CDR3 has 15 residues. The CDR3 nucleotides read TGTGCCAGCAGCCCCTCACTAGCGGGAGTATACGAGCAGTACTTC. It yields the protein CASSPSLAGVYEQYF.